This passage covers 24 T cell receptor beta chains from one sample sequenced in a study of cytomegalovirus exposure and HLA in healthy donors. PCR amplification relied on 60 Vbeta primers (plus 13 Jbeta primers). Profiling relied on immunoSEQ multiplex PCR, and the TCRdb table lists in-frame clones only, not all of them. The sample contains over 150,000 clones, approximately 62% of which appear only once. The sample consisted of PBMCs. All receptors come from a man in his forties or fifties in good health and CMV-seronegative.

The V and J genes are TRBV7-2 and TRBJ1-1; a weak D match, TRBD1 (6 bases). Deletions cut 5 bases from V and 7 bases from J, with 32 bases between. The CDR3 is 19 amino acids. CDR1 is SGHTA, CDR2 FQGNSA, per germline. The CDR3 DNA sequence: TGTGCCAGCAGCCATATTGGCCGTGTCGGACAGACCCCCCCAGGTGAAGCTTTCTTT. This translates into CASSHIGRVGQTPPGEAFF.

The V gene is TRBV6-5, the J gene TRBJ2-7; TRBD1 is a possible D gene (6 bases). Germline-derived CDR1 and CDR2 are MNHEY and SVGAGI. CDR3 length: 14 amino acids. Trimming stripped 2 bases from V and 6 bases from J, with 14 bases between. CDR3 residues: CASSYEQGRGEQYF. The CDR3 DNA reads as TGTGCCAGCAGTTACGAACAGGGAAGGGGCGAGCAGTACTTC.

The gene calls are TRBV10-1 and TRBJ1-2, with 9 bases fitting TRBD1. V trimming: 4 bases; J trimming: 6 bases; junction bases outside the gene matches: 12. The V gene's germline CDR1 is WNHNN and CDR2 SYGVQD (reference sequence). The CDR3 has 16 residues. For the CDR3, the DNA is TGCGCCAGCAGTGCCAGTAGGGACAGGGAATTAGATGGCTACACCTTC. Translated, it gives CASSASRDRELDGYTF.

J is TRBJ2-3 and V is TRBV5-1; the match to TRBD2 covers 9 bases. The CDR3 consists of 16 residues. Germline V lookup: CDR1 SGHRS, CDR2 YFSETQ. The ends lost 4 bases at V and 2 bases at J; junction bases unmatched: 8. The CDR3 nucleotides are TGCGCCAGCAGCCCTATAGGCGGGGGGGTCACAGATACGCAGTATTTT. This encodes CASSPIGGGVTDTQYF. The variable domain in full, with the rest retrieved from reference TRBV5-1 and TRBJ2-3, is KAGVTQTPRYLIKTRGQQVTLSCSPISGHRSVSWYQQTPGQGLQFLFEYFSETQRNKGNFPGRFSGRQFSNSRSEMNVSTLELGDSALYLCASSPIGGGVTDTQYFGPGTRLTVL.

The chain combines TRBV10-3 with TRBJ2-3; TRBD1 agrees at 8 bases. This CDR3 region has 15 residues. V lost 2 bases to trimming and J lost 1 base; unmatched junction nucleotides: 2. Germline V gives CDR1 ENHRY, CDR2 SYGVKD. CDR3 coding DNA: TGTGCCATCAGTGAGAACAGGGGGGGCACAGATACGCAGTATTTT. It codes for CAISENRGGTDTQYF.

The CDR3, as DNA: TGTGCCAGCAGGATAGAAGTCACCGGGGAGCTGTTTTTT. Translation: CASRIEVTGELFF. J is TRBJ2-2 and V is TRBV2; D is undetermined. This CDR3 region has 13 residues. V was pared by 6 bases and J by 4 bases, with 9 bases between. Germline values: CDR1 SNHLY, CDR2 FYNNEI.

In its sample, this clone was seen a few times. The genes are TRBV2 and TRBJ1-1; unclear D gene. Germline V gene sequence: CDR1 SNHLY, CDR2 FYNNEI. With 4 bases removed from V and 8 bases from J, the gap between germline ends came to 14 bases. The CDR3 totals 13 residues. CDR3: CASSVRGDLEAFF. The CDR3 region has the DNA TGTGCCAGCAGTGTACGGGGAGACTTAGAAGCTTTCTTT. Filled out from reference TRBV2 and TRBJ1-1, the complete variable domain reads EPEVTQTPSHQVTQMGQEVILRCVPISNHLYFYWYRQILGQKVEFLVSFYNNEISEKSEIFDDQFSVERPDGSNFTLKIRSTKLEDSAMYFCASSVRGDLEAFFGQGTRLTVV.

The chain is built from TRBV18 and TRBJ1-1; D gene uncertain. Deletions cut 3 bases from V and 1 base from J, with 9 bases between. Per the germline V gene, CDR1 is KGHSH and CDR2 is LQKENI. The CDR3 is made up of 14 amino acids. The DNA for the CDR3 is TGTGCCAGCTCACCTTGGGCCCCGAACACTGAAGCTTTCTTT. This sequence encodes CASSPWAPNTEAFF.

The chain recombines TRBV19 with TRBJ2-4, with TRBD2 matching 9 bases. The ends lost 6 bases at V and 0 bases at J; junction bases unmatched: 9. The CDR3 contains 17 residues. From germline, CDR1 is LNHDA and CDR2 SQIVND (reference sequence). The CDR3 here is CASSPTSGTIAKNIQYF. In DNA form, the CDR3 reads TGTGCCAGTAGCCCGACTAGCGGAACAATAGCCAAAAACATTCAGTACTTC.

The V and J genes are TRBV15 and TRBJ1-1; 9 positions match TRBD1. The CDR3 runs 13 residues. V lost 5 bases and J lost 12; bases outside the gene matches: 10. The germline gives CDR1 LNHNV, CDR2 YYDKDF (reference sequence). The CDR3 spells CATSPDPDRGTFF. CDR3 sequence (DNA): TGTGCCACCAGCCCGGATCCGGACAGGGGAACTTTCTTT.

This clone was seen a few times. The rearrangement links TRBV5-8 to TRBJ2-7; a possible D gene is TRBD1 (5 bases). V was shortened by 0 bases and J by 1 base, with 14 bases between the two germline ends. The germline V gene has CDR1 SGHTS and CDR2 YDEGEE. The CDR3 is made up of 16 amino acids. CDR3 in amino acids: CASSLEQGTYSYEQYF. The DNA for the CDR3 is TGTGCCAGCAGCTTGGAGCAGGGCACTTATTCCTACGAGCAGTACTTC.

The J gene is TRBJ2-7, the V gene TRBV5-5, with 9 nucleotides matching TRBD1. The J call may be incorrect, as the DNA end agrees better with TRBJ2-5. This CDR3 has 16 amino acids. Germline CDR1 is SGHKS and CDR2 is YYEKEE (reference sequence). CDR3 bases: TGTGCCAGCAGCCTGGCCATGGGACAGGGCCAAGAGACCCAGTACTTC. Its translation is CASSLAMGQGQETQYF.

The gene calls are TRBV4-3 and TRBJ2-1; D is undetermined. The CDR3 loop spans 15 amino acids. The germline V and J ends were trimmed by 2 bases and 8 bases, with 16 bases remaining between them. Germline V lookup: CDR1 LGHNA, CDR2 YSLEER. Here the CDR3 reads CASSQTSDGGYEQFF. For the CDR3, the DNA is TGCGCCAGCAGCCAAACCAGCGACGGTGGGTATGAGCAGTTCTTC.

The chain combines TRBV5-1 with TRBJ1-5; a possible D gene is TRBD1 (5 bases). The CDR3 is 14 amino acids. Deletions cut 1 base from V and 5 bases from J, with 10 bases between. Germline lookup yields CDR1 SGHRS and CDR2 YFSETQ. The chain's CDR3 is CASSLRQGDQPQHF. The CDR3 DNA reads as TGCGCCAGCAGCTTGAGGCAGGGCGATCAGCCCCAGCATTTT.

The chain couples TRBV19 to TRBJ1-1; D might be TRBD1 (6 bases). This CDR3 is 13 amino acids long. V shed 9 bases and J shed 5 bases, with 16 bases lying between them. Germline V CDR1 and CDR2: LNHDA, SQIVND (reference sequence). The CDR3 region has the DNA TGTGCCAGCTCAGGGGTCGGGGGGACTGAAGCTTTCTTT. Its protein product is CASSGVGGTEAFF.

The chain joins TRBV6-6 to TRBJ2-7, with 8 bases matching TRBD2. There are 15 residues in the CDR3. Germline CDR1 MNHNY, CDR2 SVGAGI (reference sequence). J was trimmed by 2 bases and V by 2 bases; bases with no gene match: 5. The CDR3 reads CASSYDERGPYEQYF. CDR3 DNA: TGTGCCAGCAGTTACGATGAGCGGGGGCCCTACGAGCAGTACTTC.

CDR3 sequence: CSVEPAGITDTQYF. The CDR3 DNA follows: TGCAGCGTTGAACCTGCGGGGATCACAGATACGCAGTATTTT. This chain joins TRBV29-1 and TRBJ2-3; D is possibly TRBD2 (6 bases). The germline V and J ends were trimmed by 2 bases and 2 bases, with 11 bases remaining between them. There are 14 residues in the CDR3. Germline V CDR1 and CDR2: SQVTM, ANQGSEA.

J is TRBJ1-2 and V is TRBV5-4; 7 bases are a match to TRBD1. The CDR3 spans 15 residues. V was pared by 0 bases and J by 6 bases, with 8 bases of the junction left unmatched. Germline assignment: CDR1 SGHNT and CDR2 YYREEE (reference sequence). Here the CDR3 DNA reads TGTGCCAGCAGCTTGGGCTCTACAGGGGTGGATGGCTACACCTTC. It is translated as CASSLGSTGVDGYTF.

This chain connects TRBV5-4 to TRBJ2-5; 8 bases line up with TRBD1. V was clipped by 4 bases and J by 5 bases; unmatched bases: 7. CDR1 is SGHNT, CDR2 YYREEE, per germline (reference sequence). The CDR3 consists of 14 residues. The CDR3 sequence: CASSGPGQAETQYF. CDR3 nucleotide sequence: TGTGCCAGCAGCGGACCGGGACAGGCTGAGACCCAGTACTTC.

In this sample, this clone turned up once. The rearrangement links TRBV27 to TRBJ1-2; D is unresolved. Germline V lookup: CDR1 MNHEY, CDR2 SMNVEV (reference sequence). The CDR3 covers 17 residues. V was cut by 5 bases and J by 7 bases, with 26 bases left in between. As DNA, the CDR3 is TGTGCCAGCAGTCCGCTCCTACCGGGAGCCGGGAGGGTTGGCTACACCTTC. The encoded protein is CASSPLLPGAGRVGYTF.

In this sample, this clone turned up a few times. This rearrangement joins TRBV5-6 to TRBJ2-1; TRBD1 is a possible D gene (7 bases). The ends were cut back, 4 bases at V and 6 bases at J, with 20 bases in the middle. The CDR3 is 16 residues long. Germline CDR1 is SGHDT and CDR2 is YYEEEE. CDR3 in amino acids: CASSRPAAGGFNEQFF. The CDR3 DNA reads TGTGCCAGCAGCCGGCCGGCGGCAGGGGGGTTCAATGAGCAGTTCTTC.

This chain joins TRBV2 and TRBJ2-5; 10 bases line up with TRBD2. Germline values: CDR1 SNHLY, CDR2 FYNNEI. The J segment lost 2 bases and the V segment lost 2 bases, leaving 2 bases of the junction unmatched. The CDR3 has 15 amino acids. CDR3 loop: CASSEISGGQETQYF. As DNA, the CDR3 is TGTGCCAGCAGTGAAATTAGCGGGGGGCAAGAGACCCAGTACTTC.

The chain carries TRBV7-9 and TRBJ1-1, with 11 bases matching TRBD1. Germline V lookup: CDR1 SEHNR, CDR2 FQNEAQ (reference sequence). CDR3 length: 15 residues. Unmatched junction bases numbered 4, after V lost 7 bases and J lost 0 bases. The CDR3 protein is CASTPGQGVNTEAFF. The CDR3 bases are TGTGCCAGCACTCCGGGACAGGGGGTGAACACTGAAGCTTTCTTT. The full variable domain, in which reference TRBV7-9 and TRBJ1-1 provide the parts outside the CDR3, is DTGVSQNPRHKITKRGQNVTFRCDPISEHNRLYWYRQTLGQGPEFLTYFQNEAQLEKSRLLSDRFSAERPKGSFSTLEIQRTEQGDSAMYLCASTPGQGVNTEAFFGQGTRLTVV.

J is TRBJ1-1 and V is TRBV14; D is ambiguous. The germline gives CDR1 SGHDN, CDR2 FVKESK. The CDR3 is 12 residues long. Trimming pared 5 bases from V and 1 base from J, leaving 5 bases between. The CDR3 region has the DNA TGTGCCAGCAGCATCTGGAACACTGAAGCTTTCTTT. Translated: CASSIWNTEAFF.